The source of this T cell receptor beta chain is a study of early T cells in non-severe SARS-CoV-2 infection. Study as a whole: With bulk RNA from unsorted whole blood as input, sequencing yielded unpaired chains. Study results and limitations: Private and CD4 specificities were missed by VDJdb matching, skewed to anti-spike CD8.

Unique molecular identifiers (one per individual cDNA molecule) were attached. MiXCR, run by TCRdb on the 5' RACE reads, gives a single entry per CDR3 protein. The data show 30,000 to 35,000 distinct CDR3 sequences, more than 6% seen once. V was shortened by 0 bases and J by 3 bases, with 9 bases between the two germline ends. Germline V gene sequence: CDR1 DFQATT, CDR2 SNEGSKA (reference sequence). This CDR3 contains 13 residues. This clonotype was found many times. Its antigen is currently unknown. Sequences were obtained from whole blood. The chain links TRBV20-1 to TRBJ2-7; D unclear. The sequence derives from an adult who was a healthcare worker with PCR-confirmed SARS-CoV-2 infection or an uninfected control (not recorded which). Here the CDR3 reads CSARDQGDYEQYF. The CDR3 DNA is TGCAGTGCTAGAGATCAAGGAGACTACGAGCAGTACTTC.